The clone carrying this T cell receptor (beta chain) was picked up a small number of times. These data are taken from a study of patients and donors after allogeneic stem cell transplantation. TCRdb used MiXCR to reprocess the RT-PCR reads, holding one entry per CDR3 protein. Among approximately 150,000 distinct CDR3 sequences listed, 20% to 25% were seen once. This CDR3 contains 19 residues. Trimming shortened V by 2 bases and J by 6 bases, and 24 bases separated the two germline ends. In germline, CDR1 is SGDLS, CDR2 YYNGEE. This chain links TRBV9 with TRBJ1-6, with a possible D match to TRBD1 (6 bases). The source is a human donor who was either an allogeneic HSCT recipient or a stem cell or donor lymphocyte infusion donor (not recorded which). It is not recorded whose cells these are; they may come from a transplant donor. The sample taken for sequencing was blood, either unsorted or a sorted T cell fraction (not recorded which). The CDR3 nucleotides are TGTGCCAGCAGCGTCACAGAGGGCCCCCGGACAGCACTTAATTCACCCCTCCACTTT. It yields the protein CASSVTEGPRTALNSPLHF.